This TCR beta chain comes out of a study of CD8 T cells in Susac syndrome. Sequencing of TCR beta drew on CD8+ and CD4+ T cells from blood. Through negative isolation, CD4+ and CD8+ T cells were obtained, while TEMRA cells were enriched using FACS. CDR3 length: 13 residues. Germline V gives CDR1 LGHNT, CDR2 FRNRAP. The V end lost 7 bases, the J end lost 13 bases, and 19 bases lay between the germline ends. Reverse transcription of about 0.5 to 1 ug RNA was carried out with random hexamers. It was immunoSEQ multiplex PCR that amplified TCR beta CDR3 across 54 Vbeta and 13 Jbeta. TCRdb independently ran MiXCR on the immunoSEQ multiplex PCR reads; one entry per CDR3 protein. The sample carries 330,000 or so distinct CDR3 sequences, approximately 89% recorded once.

The genes are TRBV12-5 and TRBJ1-4, with a weak D call TRBD1 (5 bases). The clonotype comes from a human donor with multiple sclerosis. The specimen was CD8+ T cells from PBMCs. The CDR3 sequence: CASVGTEKLILFF. CDR3 bases: TGTGCTAGTGTGGGGACTGAAAAACTTATACTGTTTTTT.